This is a list of T cell receptor beta chains from one sample in a study of spatial heterogeneity in lung cancer. TCRdb independently ran MiXCR on the 5' RACE reads; one entry per CDR3 protein. The data contain under 50,000 distinct CDR3 sequences, roughly 5% of them singletons. This material consisted of PBMCs, taken at surgery. These receptors were taken from a female donor with early-stage non-small cell lung cancer. The CDR3 runs from the conserved cysteine through the conserved F or W.

>17|TRBV9
CASSVEGLAGLPDTQYF
>15|TRBV4-1
CASSQEPALGTEAFF
>15|TRBV6-2/TRBV6-3
CASSYRGAGNQPQHF
>14|TRBV6-1
CASRTTGLNQPQHF
>19|TRBV7-6
CASSYNAGTSGGAGNEQFF
>14|TRBV29-1
CSVEIGNSYNEQFF
>20|TRBV2
CATPGTSGGARFGSYNEQFF
>13|TRBV12-3/TRBV12-4
CASSFSRTGEAFF
>16|TRBV11-2
CASSSLHGRHYYGYTF
>12|TRBV6-4
CASSDWRGEQFF
>13|TRBV7-2
CASRMGSLETQYF
>15|TRBV3-1
CASSPYREVQETQYF
>13|TRBV6-1
CASSEMWGALLYF
>15|TRBV18
CASSLPGQGMSEQYF